The 14 T cell receptor beta chains in this list originate from one sample, sequenced in a study of cytomegalovirus exposure and HLA in healthy donors. With 60 Vbeta and 13 Jbeta primers, the PCR was carried out. The method was immunoSEQ multiplex PCR; TCRdb's version includes in-frame clones alone and lacks a portion of them. This table holds about 150,000 clones, approximately 79% found once. Sequencing input: PBMCs. Source of these receptors: a male donor in good health and CMV-seronegative.

The V call is TRBV5-1, the J call TRBJ2-1; the match to TRBD1 covers 8 bases. The V gene's germline CDR1 is SGHRS and CDR2 YFSETQ. The CDR3 has 15 residues. The V segment lost 0 bases and the J segment 7 bases; nucleotides outside the gene matches: 6. The CDR3 sequence: CASSLGAGGRNEQFF. In nucleotides, the CDR3 is TGCGCCAGCAGCTTGGGGGCAGGGGGCAGGAATGAGCAGTTCTTC.

The chain links TRBV5-1 to TRBJ2-3, with TRBD2 as a possible D gene (6 bases). Between the trimmed V and J ends, which lost 0 bases and 4 bases, there was a span of 12 bases. This CDR3 is built from 15 residues. Germline V gene data show CDR1 as SGHRS and CDR2 as YFSETQ. The CDR3 sequence: CASSLAAGRADTQYF. DNA of the CDR3: TGCGCCAGCAGCTTGGCCGCGGGGCGGGCAGATACGCAGTATTTT.

The genes are TRBV9 and TRBJ1-1; a possible D gene is TRBD1 (5 bases). With 3 bases removed from V and 3 bases from J, the gap between germline ends came to 15 bases. The CDR3 has 15 residues. CDR1 SGDLS and CDR2 YYNGEE come from the germline V gene. The CDR3 loop reads CASSAAGAGDTEAFF. CDR3 DNA sequence: TGTGCCAGCAGCGCTGCTGGGGCAGGAGACACTGAAGCTTTCTTT.

DNA for the CDR3: TGCGCCAGCAGCTTGGCTCTGAACACTGAAGCTTTCTTT. Its translation: CASSLALNTEAFF. The J gene is TRBJ1-1, the V gene TRBV5-1; D gene ambiguous. Germline CDR1 and CDR2: SGHRS and YFSETQ. V lost 0 bases to trimming and J lost 0 bases, with 3 bases between them. This CDR3 comprises 13 residues.

V and J are TRBV27 and TRBJ2-7; the match to TRBD2 covers 7 bases. The CDR3 runs to 15 residues. Germline-derived CDR1 and CDR2 are MNHEY and SMNVEV (reference sequence). J was trimmed by 2 bases and V by 6 bases; bases with no gene match: 10. The CDR3 DNA sequence: TGTGCCAGCAGCCGGTCGACTAGCTGGGCCTACGAGCAGTACTTC. Translating gives CASSRSTSWAYEQYF.

CDR3 coding DNA: TGTGCCAGCAGCTTAGCTCGACAGGGTACCCACGAGCAGTACTTC. Translating gives CASSLARQGTHEQYF. The genes are TRBV7-8 and TRBJ2-5; 7 positions match TRBD1. The J call may be mistaken, given a closer DNA end match to TRBJ2-7. Germline CDR1 and CDR2: SGHVS and FQNEAQ. This CDR3 is 15 amino acids long.

The chain uses TRBV11-3 and TRBJ2-5; TRBD1 is a possible D gene (6 bases). V was shortened by 1 base and J by 0 bases, with 21 bases between the two germline ends. Germline assignment: CDR1 SGHNT and CDR2 YENEEA. The CDR3 runs to 19 residues. Here the CDR3 DNA reads TGTGCCAGCAGCTTAGCGAGGTGGGGCCAGGGGCCAAACCAAGAGACCCAGTACTTC. Protein: CASSLARWGQGPNQETQYF.

The table lists this clone with a few counts. The genes are TRBV6-5 and TRBJ1-2; tentatively, D is TRBD1 (6 bases). V dropped 6 bases and J dropped 8 bases, with 16 bases sitting between them. CDR3 length equals 13 residues. CDR1 and CDR2 (germline): MNHEY, SVGAGI. The CDR3 sequence: CASSPAGGEGYTF. For the CDR3, the DNA is TGTGCCAGCAGCCCCGCGGGGGGCGAAGGCTACACCTTC.

The chain's CDR3 is CASSGGTEIRGSPLHF. CDR3 sequence (DNA): TGTGCCAGTAGTGGCGGGACAGAAATTCGGGGTTCACCCCTCCACTTT. The chain uses TRBV19 and TRBJ1-6, with TRBD1 matching 7 bases. This CDR3 is 16 amino acids long. J was trimmed by 9 bases and V by 5 bases; bases with no gene match: 13. CDR1 is LNHDA, CDR2 SQIVND, per germline (reference sequence).

Concerning this clone: The sample holds other DNA sequences that translate to the same CDR3. The CDR3 nucleotides read TGTGCCAGCAGCTATTACGTCGGGGGAGAACCCGGGGAGCTGTTTTTT. Translating it yields CASSYYVGGEPGELFF. J is TRBJ2-2 and V is TRBV6-6; perhaps TRBD2 as D (6 bases). Between the trimmed V and J ends, which lost 6 bases and 6 bases, there was a span of 20 bases. Germline V gives CDR1 MNHNY, CDR2 SVGAGI (reference sequence). This CDR3 spans 16 amino acids.

CDR3 coding DNA: TGTGCCAGCAGTTACCTCGACAGGGGGGACTACGAGCAGTACTTC. This translates into CASSYLDRGDYEQYF. The rearrangement uses TRBV6-5 and TRBJ2-7; 9 nucleotides align to TRBD1. With V trimmed by 2 bases and J by 3 bases, 5 bases remained unmatched. The CDR3 totals 15 residues. Germline lookup yields CDR1 MNHEY and CDR2 SVGAGI.

This chain connects TRBV19 to TRBJ1-2; D is undetermined. This CDR3 comprises 14 residues. V lost 2 bases and J lost 2, with 9 bases in between. From germline, CDR1 is LNHDA and CDR2 SQIVND (reference sequence). CDR3 in DNA: TGTGCCAGTAGTATAAATTCGGGAAACTATGGCTACACCTTC. Translating it yields CASSINSGNYGYTF.

J is TRBJ2-5 and V is TRBV6-5; 9 nucleotides align to TRBD1. The ends lost 6 bases at V and 5 bases at J; junction bases unmatched: 7. The CDR3 has 14 residues. Germline-derived CDR1 and CDR2 are MNHEY and SVGAGI. The CDR3 loop reads CASRTRQGGETQYF. In DNA form, the CDR3 reads TGTGCCAGCAGAACGCGACAGGGGGGCGAGACCCAGTACTTC.

The chain combines TRBV6-6 with TRBJ2-1; 9 bases line up with TRBD1. The V gene's germline CDR1 is MNHNY and CDR2 SVGAGI (reference sequence). V lost 2 bases and J lost 5; bases outside the gene matches: 7. The CDR3 spans 16 residues. CDR3 in amino acids: CASSYPQGASNNEQFF. CDR3 bases: TGTGCCAGCAGTTACCCACAGGGGGCTTCCAACAATGAGCAGTTCTTC.